This TCR beta chain is drawn from a study of spatial heterogeneity in lung cancer. Across the study: Counts of TCR transcripts in tumor regions tracked strongly with a T cell module score that came from matched bulk RNA-seq. Overall study results and limits: Alpha and beta chain coverage of tumor T cells was estimated at about 7% and 13%, respectively. The study found that expanded intratumoral alpha and beta TCR counts tracked tumor mutation counts.

Specified time point: sample taken at primary tumor resection. Samples came from roughly 75 TRACERx patients with untreated early-stage lung cancer. The sequenced material consisted of unsorted whole RNA from tumor, nontumor lung or frozen PBMC. The V and J ends lost 2 bases and 2 bases, in that order; junction bases with no gene match: 3. This CDR3 region has 15 residues. CDR1 and CDR2 from the germline V gene are MNHEY and SMNVEV (reference sequence). TCRdb reprocessed the 5' RACE reads via MiXCR and lists one record per CDR3 protein. Here the sample spans some 16,000 distinct CDR3 sequences, almost 7% being singletons. The sample holds many counts of this clonotype. Its antigen is undetermined.

J is TRBJ2-5 and V is TRBV27; TRBD2 agrees at 9 bases. Sequenced material: lung tumor tissue, taken at surgery. This receptor was obtained from a female donor with early-stage non-small cell lung cancer. The CDR3 coding sequence is TGTGCCAGCAGTTTAATTGCGGGGGGGCAAGAGACCCAGTACTTC. This sequence encodes CASSLIAGGQETQYF.